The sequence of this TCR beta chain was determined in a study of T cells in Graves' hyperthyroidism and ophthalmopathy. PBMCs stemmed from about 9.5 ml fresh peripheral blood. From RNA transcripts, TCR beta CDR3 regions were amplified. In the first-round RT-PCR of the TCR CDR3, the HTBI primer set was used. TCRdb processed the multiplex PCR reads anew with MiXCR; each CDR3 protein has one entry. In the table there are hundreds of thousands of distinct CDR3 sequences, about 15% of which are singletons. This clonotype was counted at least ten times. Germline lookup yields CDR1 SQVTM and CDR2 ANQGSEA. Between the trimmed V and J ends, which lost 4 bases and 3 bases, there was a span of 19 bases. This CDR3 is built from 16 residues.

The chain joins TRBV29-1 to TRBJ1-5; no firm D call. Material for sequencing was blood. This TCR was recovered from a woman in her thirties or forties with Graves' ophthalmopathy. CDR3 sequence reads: CSVVVGEAAYNQPQHF. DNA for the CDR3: TGCAGCGTTGTTGTTGGGGAAGCGGCGTACAATCAGCCCCAGCATTTT.